Reported below is one T cell receptor beta chain. Its antigen remains unknown. One end of the junction varies from germline; a read error may be responsible. The entry originates in a study of prognosis after radiotherapy for stage I lung cancer. On the study more broadly: Non-small cell lung cancer patients at stage I were enrolled between April 2018 and early 2019.

Whole-study findings and limits: Reduced unique TCR clone counts were recorded after stereotactic body radiation therapy, with a median of approximately 10,000 versus 7,000. After stereotactic body radiation therapy, patients with later distant metastases showed lower Shannon entropy.

Node negativity on CT and PET/CT was present in all patients, alongside an absence of prior chemotherapy, radiotherapy or other malignancies. CDR3 length: 12 residues. Germline V gives CDR1 MNHEY, CDR2 SMNVEV (reference sequence). TCR beta CDR3 amplification from genomic DNA was performed by two-round multiplex PCR. Primers (each specific to one TRBV or TRBJ gene) were used in first-round PCR. Via MiXCR, TCRdb re-called the multiplex PCR reads, giving one row per CDR3 protein. The data show 20,000 to 25,000 distinct CDR3 sequences, with approximately 39% seen just once and roughly a third held by the top ten.

The sequenced sample was PBMCs, obtained before or after stereotactic body radiation therapy (not recorded which). The clonotype comes from a donor older than 45 with non-small cell lung cancer. The chain has TRBV27 and TRBJ2-7, with D possibly called TRBD1 or TRBD2 (5 bases each). CDR3 sequence: CARSLLGDEQYF. The CDR3, as DNA: TGTGCCAGAAGTTTACTGGGGGACGAGCAGTACTTC.